This T cell receptor beta chain was obtained from a study of early T cells in non-severe SARS-CoV-2 infection. The study, taken as a whole, reports: Reliance on VDJdb matching favored anti-spike CD8 responses; private and CD4 specificities were missed.

MiXCR, applied by TCRdb to the 5' RACE reads, yields one record per CDR3 protein. Of 46,000 or so distinct CDR3 sequences listed, about 13% were seen once; the top ten hold roughly 10%. The V and J ends lost 2 bases and 1 base respectively, with 8 bases between them. CDR1 and CDR2 (germline): DFQATT, SNEGSKA (reference sequence). This CDR3 is built from 13 residues. This clonotype was found many times. Its target is not known. The genes are TRBV20-1 and TRBJ1-2; no firm D call. Sequenced input: whole blood. The receptor was derived from an adult who was a healthcare worker with PCR-confirmed SARS-CoV-2 infection or an uninfected control (not recorded which). CDR3 sequence: CSARKLVNYGYTF. The DNA of the CDR3 is TGCAGTGCTAGAAAGTTGGTTAACTATGGCTACACCTTC.